One sample yielded the 4 T cell receptor beta chains listed below, sequenced in a study of OX40 agonist ivuxolimab in advanced cancers. Sequencing was performed with immunoSEQ multiplex PCR; in TCRdb, only in-frame clones are kept and a portion is missing. The repertoire holds 60,000 to 95,000 clones, with more than 90% as singletons. The sample in question was CD4+ or CD8+ T cells sorted from blood, obtained in a trial of the OX40 agonist ivuxolimab. The origin of the receptors is an adult with an advanced solid tumor such as melanoma, head and neck, liver or kidney cancer.

This chain uses TRBV15 with TRBJ2-3; 12 bases are shared with TRBD2. J lost 5 bases, V lost 9 bases, and 6 bases had no gene match. Germline lookup yields CDR1 LNHNV and CDR2 YYDKDF (reference sequence). CDR3 length: 14 residues. The CDR3 here is CATASGGAIDTQYF. The CDR3 DNA reads as TGTGCCACTGCTAGCGGGGGGGCAATAGATACGCAGTATTTT.

This clone was seen just once. V and J are TRBV5-1 and TRBJ2-1; 9 bases fit TRBD2. CDR3 size: 17 residues. CDR1 SGHRS and CDR2 YFSETQ come from the germline V gene. Trimming took 4 bases from V and 5 from J; bases not matched to a gene: 13. CDR3 residues: CASSPGRSGGTHNEQFF. The CDR3 DNA is TGCGCCAGCAGCCCCGGACGAAGCGGGGGGACCCACAATGAGCAGTTCTTC. The variable domain in full, completed from reference TRBV5-1 and TRBJ2-1, reads KAGVTQTPRYLIKTRGQQVTLSCSPISGHRSVSWYQQTPGQGLQFLFEYFSETQRNKGNFPGRFSGRQFSNSRSEMNVSTLELGDSALYLCASSPGRSGGTHNEQFFGPGTRLTVL.

The chain recombines TRBV19 with TRBJ2-1, with 9 bases lining up with TRBD2. CDR3 length equals 13 residues. The V segment lost 3 bases and the J segment 9 bases; nucleotides outside the gene matches: 3. Looked up from germline, CDR1 is LNHDA and CDR2 is SQIVND (reference sequence). CDR3 bases: TGTGCCAGTAGTATCAGGACTAGCGTTGAGCAGTTCTTC. Amino acids: CASSIRTSVEQFF.

This rearrangement joins TRBV19 to TRBJ2-3; 9 positions agree with TRBD2. J lost 1 base, V lost 5 bases, and 7 bases had no gene match. The CDR3 runs to 16 residues. CDR1 is LNHDA and CDR2 is SQIVND in the germline V gene (reference sequence). The chain's CDR3 is CASSGGTSPRTDTQYF. CDR3 sequence (DNA): TGTGCCAGTAGTGGCGGGACTAGCCCTCGCACAGATACGCAGTATTTT.